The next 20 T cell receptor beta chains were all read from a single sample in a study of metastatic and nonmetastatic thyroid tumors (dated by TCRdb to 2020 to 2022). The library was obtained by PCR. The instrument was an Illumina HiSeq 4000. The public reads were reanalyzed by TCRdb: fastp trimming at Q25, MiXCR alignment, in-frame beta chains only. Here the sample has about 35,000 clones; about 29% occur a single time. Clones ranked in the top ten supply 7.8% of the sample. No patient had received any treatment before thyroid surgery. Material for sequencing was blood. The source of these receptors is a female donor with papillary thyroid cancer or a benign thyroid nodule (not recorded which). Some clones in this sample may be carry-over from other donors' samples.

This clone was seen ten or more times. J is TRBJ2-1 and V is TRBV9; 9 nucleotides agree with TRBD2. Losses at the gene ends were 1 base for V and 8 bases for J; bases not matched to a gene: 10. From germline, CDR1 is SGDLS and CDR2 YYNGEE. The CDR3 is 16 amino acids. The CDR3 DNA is TGTGCCAGCAGCGTAACCCATTACGGCGGGGGGGATGAGCAGTTCTTC. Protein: CASSVTHYGGGDEQFF.

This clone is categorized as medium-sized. CDR3 DNA: TGTGCCAGCAGTGTACAGGGGGTTATCTACGAGCAGTACTTC. It specifies CASSVQGVIYEQYF. The chain links TRBV2 to TRBJ2-7; 8 bases match TRBD1. The germline V gene has CDR1 SNHLY and CDR2 FYNNEI. The CDR3 has 14 residues. The V segment lost 4 bases and the J segment 3 bases; nucleotides outside the gene matches: 5.

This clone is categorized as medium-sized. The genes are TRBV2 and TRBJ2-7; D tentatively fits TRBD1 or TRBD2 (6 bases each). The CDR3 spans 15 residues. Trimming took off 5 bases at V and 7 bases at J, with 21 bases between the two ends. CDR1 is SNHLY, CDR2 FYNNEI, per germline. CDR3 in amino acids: CASSRRSGAEEEQYF. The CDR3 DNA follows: TGTGCCAGCAGTCGACGCTCGGGGGCTGAAGAAGAGCAGTACTTC.

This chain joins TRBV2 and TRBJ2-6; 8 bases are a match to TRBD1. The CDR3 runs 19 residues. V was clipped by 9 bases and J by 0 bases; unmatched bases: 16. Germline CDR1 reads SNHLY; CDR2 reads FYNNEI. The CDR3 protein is CARNPIPPGGRSGANVLTF. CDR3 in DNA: TGTGCCAGAAATCCGATACCCCCAGGGGGCCGCTCTGGGGCCAACGTCCTGACTTTC.

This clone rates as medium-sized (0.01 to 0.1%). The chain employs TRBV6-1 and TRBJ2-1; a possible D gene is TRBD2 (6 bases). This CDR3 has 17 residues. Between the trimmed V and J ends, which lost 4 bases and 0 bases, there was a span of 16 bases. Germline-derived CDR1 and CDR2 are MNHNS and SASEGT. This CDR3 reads CASSAPPLANSYNEQFF. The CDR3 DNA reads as TGTGCCAGCAGTGCCCCCCCCCTAGCGAACTCCTACAATGAGCAGTTCTTC.

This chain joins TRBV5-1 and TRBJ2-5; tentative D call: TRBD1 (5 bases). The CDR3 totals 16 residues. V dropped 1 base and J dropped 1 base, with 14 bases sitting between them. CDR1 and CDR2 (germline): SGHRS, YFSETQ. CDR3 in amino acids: CASSLNPYDSQETQYF. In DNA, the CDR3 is TGCGCCAGCAGCTTGAATCCATACGACAGCCAAGAGACCCAGTACTTC.

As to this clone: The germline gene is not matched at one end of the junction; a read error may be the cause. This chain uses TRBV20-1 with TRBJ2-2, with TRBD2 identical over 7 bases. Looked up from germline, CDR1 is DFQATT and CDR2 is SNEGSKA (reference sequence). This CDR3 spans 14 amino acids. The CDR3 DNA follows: TGCAGTGCTAGGAGCGGGGCGAACACCCGGGAGCTGTTTTTT. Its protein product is CSARSGANTRELFF.

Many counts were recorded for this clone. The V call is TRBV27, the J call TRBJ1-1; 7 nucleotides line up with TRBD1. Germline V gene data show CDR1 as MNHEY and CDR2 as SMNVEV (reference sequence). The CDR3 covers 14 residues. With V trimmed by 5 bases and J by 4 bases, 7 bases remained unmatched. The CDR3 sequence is CASSRRTGFTEAFF. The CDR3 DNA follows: TGTGCCAGCAGTCGCCGGACAGGCTTCACTGAAGCTTTCTTT.

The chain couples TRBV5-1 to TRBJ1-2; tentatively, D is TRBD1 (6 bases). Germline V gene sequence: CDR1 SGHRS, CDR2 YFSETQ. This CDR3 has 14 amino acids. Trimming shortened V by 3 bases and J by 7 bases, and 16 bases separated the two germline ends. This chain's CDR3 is CASSSHDRSVGYTF. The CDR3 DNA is TGCGCCAGCAGCTCACATGACAGGTCGGTTGGCTACACCTTC.

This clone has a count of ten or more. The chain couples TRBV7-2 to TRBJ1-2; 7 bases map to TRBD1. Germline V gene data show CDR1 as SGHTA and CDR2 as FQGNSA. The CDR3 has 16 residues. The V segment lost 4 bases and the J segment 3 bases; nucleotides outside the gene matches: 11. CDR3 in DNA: TGTGCCAGCAGCTCCAACATACAGGGGTGGGACTATGGCTACACCTTC. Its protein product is CASSSNIQGWDYGYTF.

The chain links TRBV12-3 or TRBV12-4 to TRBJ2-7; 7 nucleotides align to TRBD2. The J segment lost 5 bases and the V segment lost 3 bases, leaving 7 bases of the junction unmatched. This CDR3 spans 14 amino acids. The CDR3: CASSFTGGKNEQYF. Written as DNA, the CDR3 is TGTGCCAGCAGTTTCACGGGAGGCAAAAACGAGCAGTACTTC.

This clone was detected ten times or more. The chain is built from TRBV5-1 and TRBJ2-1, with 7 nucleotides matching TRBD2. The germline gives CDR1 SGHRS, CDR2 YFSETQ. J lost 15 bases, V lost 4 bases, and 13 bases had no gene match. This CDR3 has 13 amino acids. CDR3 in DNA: TGCGCCAGCAGCCAACGGTGGGAGGGAGAAGGGTTCTTC. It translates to CASSQRWEGEGFF.

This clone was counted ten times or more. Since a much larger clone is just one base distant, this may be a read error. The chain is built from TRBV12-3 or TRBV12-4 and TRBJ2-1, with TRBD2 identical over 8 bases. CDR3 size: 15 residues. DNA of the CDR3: TGTGCCAGCAGCCCTTCCGGGCGGGAGGTAGATGAGCAGTCCTTC. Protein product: CASSPSGREVDEQSF.

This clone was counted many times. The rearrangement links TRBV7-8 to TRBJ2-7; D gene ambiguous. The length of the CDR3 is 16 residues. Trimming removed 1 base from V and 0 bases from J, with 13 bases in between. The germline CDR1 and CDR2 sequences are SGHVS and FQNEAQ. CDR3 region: CASSLVFDGSSYEQYF. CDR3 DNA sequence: TGTGCCAGCAGCTTAGTATTCGACGGAAGCTCCTACGAGCAGTACTTC. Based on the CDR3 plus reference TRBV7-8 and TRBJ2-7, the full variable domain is GAGVSQSPRYKVAKRGQDVALRCDPISGHVSLFWYQQALGQGPEFLTYFQNEAQLDKSGLPSDRFFAERPEGSVSTLKIQRTQQEDSAVYLCASSLVFDGSSYEQYFGPGTRLTVT.

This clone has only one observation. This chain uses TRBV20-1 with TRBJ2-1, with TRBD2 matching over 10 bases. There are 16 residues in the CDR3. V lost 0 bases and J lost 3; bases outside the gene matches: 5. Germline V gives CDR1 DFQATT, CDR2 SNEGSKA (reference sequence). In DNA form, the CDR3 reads TGCAGTGCTAGAGATCTAACTAGCGGGGACTACAATGAGCAGTTCTTC. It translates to CSARDLTSGDYNEQFF.

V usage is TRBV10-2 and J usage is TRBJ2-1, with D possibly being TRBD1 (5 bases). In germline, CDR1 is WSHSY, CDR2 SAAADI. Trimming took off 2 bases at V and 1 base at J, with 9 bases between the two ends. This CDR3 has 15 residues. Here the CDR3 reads CASSENRPSYNEQFF. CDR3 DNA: TGCGCCAGCAGTGAGAACAGGCCTTCCTACAATGAGCAGTTCTTC.

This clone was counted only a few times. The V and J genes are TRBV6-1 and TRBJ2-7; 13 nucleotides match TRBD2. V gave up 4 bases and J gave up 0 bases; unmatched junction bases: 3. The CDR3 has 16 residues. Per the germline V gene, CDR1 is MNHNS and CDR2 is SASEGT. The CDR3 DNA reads TGTGCCAGCAGTGGGACTAGCGGGAGTAGCTCCTACGAGCAGTACTTC. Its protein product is CASSGTSGSSSYEQYF.

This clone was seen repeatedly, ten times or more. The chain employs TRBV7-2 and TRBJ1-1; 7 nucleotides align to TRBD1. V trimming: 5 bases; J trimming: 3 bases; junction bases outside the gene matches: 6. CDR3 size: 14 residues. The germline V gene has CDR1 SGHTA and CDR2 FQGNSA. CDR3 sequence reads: CASSRDREDTEAFF. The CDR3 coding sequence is TGTGCCAGCAGCCGAGACAGGGAGGACACTGAAGCTTTCTTT. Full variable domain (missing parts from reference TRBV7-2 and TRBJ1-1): GAGVSQSPSNKVTEKGKDVELRCDPISGHTALYWYRQSLGQGLEFLIYFQGNSAPDKSGLPSDRFSAERTGGSVSTLTIQRTQQEDSAVYLCASSRDREDTEAFFGQGTRLTVV.

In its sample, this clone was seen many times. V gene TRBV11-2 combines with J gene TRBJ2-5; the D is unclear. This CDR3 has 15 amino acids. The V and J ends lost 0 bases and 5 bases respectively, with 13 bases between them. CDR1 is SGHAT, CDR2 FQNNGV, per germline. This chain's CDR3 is CASSLDAASVETQYF. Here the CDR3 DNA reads TGTGCCAGCAGCTTAGATGCTGCTAGTGTGGAGACCCAGTACTTC.

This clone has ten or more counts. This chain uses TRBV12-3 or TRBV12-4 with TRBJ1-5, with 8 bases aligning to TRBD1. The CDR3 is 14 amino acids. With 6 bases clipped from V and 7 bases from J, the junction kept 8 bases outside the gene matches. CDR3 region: CASRPGTGSQPQHF. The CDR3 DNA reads TGTGCCAGCAGGCCCGGGACAGGCAGCCAGCCCCAGCATTTT.